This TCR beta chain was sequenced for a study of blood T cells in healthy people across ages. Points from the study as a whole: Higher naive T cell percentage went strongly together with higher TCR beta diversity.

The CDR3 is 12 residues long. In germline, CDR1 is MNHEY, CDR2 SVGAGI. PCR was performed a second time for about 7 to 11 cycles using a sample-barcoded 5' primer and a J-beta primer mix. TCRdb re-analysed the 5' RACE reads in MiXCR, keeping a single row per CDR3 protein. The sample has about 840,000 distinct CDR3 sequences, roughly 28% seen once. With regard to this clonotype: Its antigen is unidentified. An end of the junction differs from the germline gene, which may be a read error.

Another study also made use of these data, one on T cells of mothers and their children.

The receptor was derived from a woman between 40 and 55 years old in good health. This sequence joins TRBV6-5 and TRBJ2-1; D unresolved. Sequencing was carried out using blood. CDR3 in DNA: TGTGCCGGCAGTTTCAGTAACAATGAGCAGTTCTTC. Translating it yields CAGSFSNNEQFF.